The entry below describes one T cell receptor (beta chain). Its antigen remains unidentified. It has no much larger one-base neighbor in the sample; base qualities were not kept. This sample is part of a study of beta chain features in type 1 diabetes (dated by TCRdb to between 2017 and 2018). Turning to the overall study: Mean age, gender distribution, total cell number and subset yield did not differ between patients and healthy donors. The study compared TCRB repertoires of sorted circulating CD4+ T cell subsets between recently diagnosed type 1 diabetes patients and matched healthy donors. A total of around 110,000,000 sorted cells were examined across all samples, and a strong correlation was observed between cell number per subset and RNA yield. Whereas all 30 or so donors provided naive and central memory subsets, regulatory and stem cell-like memory subsets were isolated from just 8 patients and roughly eight healthy donors.

The paper as a whole reports these results and caveats: Naive, central memory and regulatory TCRB repertoires appeared more similar among patients than among healthy donors. HLA sub-analyses involved small numbers of individuals, so any influence of HLA type on TCRB rearrangement remained unresolved. Sequencing cDNA rather than genomic DNA could over-represent highly expressing activated cells, although activation and CD3 levels did not differ between groups. Shorter templates might be favored by PCR, yet because patient and control samples were amplified and corrected together, any such skew would affect both groups equally. Type 1 diabetes patients showed a moderate but significant shortening of TCRB CDR3 length in all four CD4+ subsets. At VDJ recombination sites, patients with type 1 diabetes made fewer insertions and deleted more nucleotides, a pattern implying thymic rearrangement abnormalities.

A single peripheral blood draw of about 116 mL on average was collected from each donor into heparinised tubes. A BD FACSAria II and a panel including CD45RO, CCR7, CD25, CD127, CD95 and CD27 were used to sort naive, central memory, regulatory and stem cell-like memory CD4+ T cells. All sorted populations exceeded 95% purity. PBMCs were separated immediately by Lymphoprep density gradient centrifugation and were stained directly, without being cultured. Samples were stained and sorted in pairs, with one healthy donor and one patient per experiment, so that batch effects were minimized. The entire amount of isolated RNA was reverse transcribed using the High Capacity cDNA Reverse Transcription Kit, so the sequenced TCRB transcripts were expressed ones. Naive, central memory and regulatory T cell samples underwent deep immunoSEQ sequencing, averaging about 3.57 million total reads per sample. Sorted cells were lysed in RLT buffer, and RNA was extracted using DNase-treated RNeasy Micro or Mini kits according to cell number. Each cell subset was processed separately to prevent cross-contamination, with patient and healthy donor samples processed together. TCRB sequences were amplified from cDNA with the immunoSEQ multiplex PCR, producing 87-bp fragments spanning the CDR3 region. Amplicons were sequenced on the Illumina HiSeq platform. The original pipeline was this. PCR bias was computationally corrected using synthetic template baselines, reads within Hamming distance 2 were collapsed, and singletons that could not be merged were discarded. Reads were aligned against IMGT so that V, D and J genes, CDR3 length and insertions or deletions at six rearrangement sites could be assigned. Within each subset, clonotype counts were normalized to the number of sorted cells before true diversity and Gini coefficients were calculated with the tcR R package. The overlap coefficient, calculated on TCRB nucleotide sequences, was used to measure repertoire sharing. Out-of-frame TCRB sequences from naive cells were analyzed as a proxy for the pre-selection repertoire. TCRdb retrieved this table from immuneACCESS and kept in-frame rearrangements only. Not all clones are present; in checked studies, unresolved V genes account for under half, and no reason is known for the remainder. V and J calls and clone size follow that table, whereas D and trimming were derived from the DNA. This sample holds more than 250,000 clones; roughly 20% were observed only once. The leading ten clones occupy 0.028% of the sample.

CDR1 MDHEN and CDR2 SYDVKM were looked up in the germline V gene. V gives up 6 bases and J gives up 5 bases, and the segment between their germline ends measures 16 bases. Reading from cysteine to phenylalanine, the CDR3 counts 14 amino acids. CDR3 DNA only is kept here, 42 bases in frame from base 1. The sequenced material came from naive CD4+ T cells from blood. The meaning of the sample's cell subset or site label: true naive CD4+ T cells. The receptor's source is a woman aged 40 to 50 with type 1 diabetes. The chain uses TRBV28 and TRBJ2-5; a tentative D call is TRBD1 (6 bases match). The DNA reads as follows: TGTGCCAGCAGCCTACAGGGTCTAAGGGAGACCCAGTACTTC. It encodes CASSLQGLRETQYF.